The 27 T cell receptor beta chains in this list originate from one sample, sequenced in a study of tumor-infiltrating lymphocytes in oesophageal squamous cell carcinoma. MiXCR, run by TCRdb on the PCR reads, gives a single entry per CDR3 protein. This table has around 15,000 distinct CDR3 sequences, about 53% appearing once. The material sequenced was esophageal tumor tissue. These TCRs come from a male donor with esophageal squamous cell carcinoma.

The V gene is TRBV6-1, the J gene TRBJ2-3; no reliable D call. The CDR3 has 12 residues. Trimming removed 7 bases from V and 0 bases from J, with 5 bases in between. Germline lookup yields CDR1 MNHNS and CDR2 SASEGT. The CDR3 reads CASTPSTDTQYF. CDR3 bases: TGTGCCAGCACCCCTAGCACAGATACGCAGTATTTT.

The chain has TRBV6-1 and TRBJ2-3, with 7 bases aligning to TRBD1. Gene TRBJ2-7 matches the end of the DNA better, so the J call may be wrong. CDR3 length equals 13 residues. Per germline, CDR1 MNHNS and CDR2 SASEGT. The CDR3 reads CASRRDSIYEQYF. The CDR3 region has the DNA TGTGCCAGCAGACGGGACAGTATCTACGAGCAGTACTTC.

The CDR3 is CASRTGTSAWYTF. CDR3 nucleotide sequence: TGTGCCAGCAGGACCGGGACGTCCGCATGGTACACCTTC. This chain uses TRBV3-1 with TRBJ1-2; D is possibly TRBD1 (5 bases). Trimming cost V 6 bases and J 11 bases, with 19 bases left between them. The germline CDR1 and CDR2 sequences are LGHDT and YNNKEL (reference sequence). The CDR3 is 13 amino acids.

The chain links TRBV24-1 to TRBJ2-7; D unresolved. V lost 2 bases, J lost 3 bases, and 7 bases lay in between. CDR1 and CDR2 (germline): KGHDR, SFDVKD. The CDR3 contains 13 residues. The CDR3 coding sequence is TGTGCCACCAGTGATTCTACTTTCTACGAGCAGTACTTC. Protein product: CATSDSTFYEQYF.

CDR3: CASSYSGRGTDTQYF. The CDR3 DNA reads as TGTGCCAGCAGTTACTCGGGCAGGGGCACAGATACGCAGTATTTT. V and J are TRBV6-6 and TRBJ2-3, with D possibly being TRBD1 (5 bases). Germline V gene lookup returns CDR1 MNHNY and CDR2 SVGAGI (reference sequence). V dropped 0 bases and J dropped 1 base, with 8 bases sitting between them. The CDR3 covers 15 residues.

CDR3 residues: CASSFGVGETQYF. The CDR3 bases are TGTGCCAGCAGTTTCGGTGTCGGGGAGACCCAGTACTTC. This chain connects TRBV12-3 or TRBV12-4 to TRBJ2-6; no firm D call. TRBJ2-5 explains the end of the DNA better; the J call may be wrong. This CDR3 region has 13 residues.

This clonotype was detected a few times. The chain joins TRBV18 to TRBJ2-3; TRBD2 aligns across 9 bases. Germline CDR1 KGHSH, CDR2 LQKENI. J gave up 2 bases and V 5 bases, and 8 bases lay outside the gene matches. The CDR3 is 16 amino acids. The DNA of the CDR3 is TGTGCCAGCTCAACCGGGACTAGCAGGTCCACAGATACGCAGTATTTT. As protein: CASSTGTSRSTDTQYF.

The CDR3 bases are TGTGCCAGCAGTTACGGGACAGGGGGCATCTATGGCTACACCTTC. Residues: CASSYGTGGIYGYTF. The V and J genes are TRBV6-2 or TRBV6-3 and TRBJ1-2; 12 bases align to TRBD1. CDR1 and CDR2 (germline): MNHEY, SVGEGT. The CDR3 extends over 15 amino acids. Trimming removed 2 bases from V and 4 bases from J; junction bases left unmatched: 2.

The chain joins TRBV20-1 to TRBJ1-5, with D perhaps TRBD1 (5 bases). CDR3 size: 15 residues. Per the germline V gene, CDR1 is DFQATT and CDR2 is SNEGSKA (reference sequence). V shed 2 bases and J shed 3 bases, with 14 bases lying between them. CDR3: CSARTPGPNNQPQHF. The CDR3 DNA follows: TGCAGTGCTAGAACACCGGGACCCAACAATCAGCCCCAGCATTTT.

The J gene is TRBJ1-2, the V gene TRBV25-1, with D unclear. V was trimmed by 3 bases and J by 5 bases, leaving 7 bases between them. CDR1 and CDR2 from the germline V gene are MGHDK and SYGVNS. The CDR3 length is 12 residues. CDR3 coding DNA: TGTGCCAGCAGTGACGGCAGATATGGCTACACCTTC. Its translation is CASSDGRYGYTF.

This sequence joins TRBV7-2 and TRBJ2-3; D ambiguous. The better agreement between TRBJ1-6 and the DNA end casts doubt on the J call. Germline V CDR1 and CDR2: SGHTA, FQGNSA. The CDR3 is 17 residues long. CDR3 nucleotide sequence: TGTGCCAGCAGCTTAGCGGGAGGGTCCGCCTGGATTTCACCCCTCCACTTT. Translation gives CASSLAGGSAWISPLHF.

For this clonotype: Here the CDR3 omits its conserved ending phenylalanine or tryptophan, so a read error is the likely source. The limits of the CDR3 on the DNA are not certain, so only TCRdb's listed CDR3 is given. J is TRBJ2-1 and V is TRBV28; TRBD1 was called by the table and not checked on the DNA. Germline V gene data show CDR1 as MDHEN and CDR2 as SYDVKM. From its first to its last residue, the CDR3 has 18 amino acids. The CDR3 loop reads CASSLAGRGPDQPQHFGD.

This clonotype was counted only a few times. This sequence joins TRBV10-2 and TRBJ1-3; D ambiguous. The germline gives CDR1 WSHSY, CDR2 SAAADI. V lost 2 bases, J lost 0 bases, and 11 bases lay in between. CDR3 size: 16 residues. The CDR3 sequence is CASSEERGFSGNTIYF. The CDR3 DNA sequence: TGCGCCAGCAGTGAGGAGCGGGGATTCTCTGGAAACACCATATATTTT.

This chain connects TRBV7-6 to TRBJ2-1; TRBD2 agrees at 11 bases. Trimming cost V 8 bases and J 5 bases; bases outside gene matches: 11. Looked up from germline, CDR1 is SGHVS and CDR2 is FNYEAQ. CDR3 size: 16 residues. CDR3 sequence: CASAPDSGGGNNEQFF. The CDR3 DNA follows: TGTGCCAGCGCCCCGGATAGCGGGGGGGGAAACAATGAGCAGTTCTTC.

This chain uses TRBV7-2 with TRBJ2-1, with D maybe TRBD2 (5 bases). The germline V gene has CDR1 SGHTA and CDR2 FQGNSA. V shed 2 bases and J shed 4 bases, with 15 bases lying between them. The CDR3 sequence is 16 residues long. The CDR3 coding sequence is TGTGCCAGCAGCTTACTAGGGCACGGCGGGTACAATGAGCAGTTCTTC. Its protein product is CASSLLGHGGYNEQFF.

Here the CDR3 DNA reads TGTGCCAGCAGGGGGCGCTCGGCTGGTGAACGTGAGCAGTACTTC. This codes for CASRGRSAGEREQYF. This chain uses TRBV28 with TRBJ2-7, with D possibly TRBD1 on 5 matching bases. The CDR3 is 15 residues long. CDR1 and CDR2 from the germline V gene are MDHEN and SYDVKM. Trimming cost V 6 bases and J 7 bases, with 22 bases left between them.

V and J are TRBV7-8 and TRBJ1-2, with D tentatively TRBD1 (5 bases). The germline gives CDR1 SGHVS, CDR2 FQNEAQ. The CDR3 is made up of 15 amino acids. V gave up 1 base and J gave up 4 bases, with 13 bases separating them. The CDR3 sequence: CASSLEPGLGYGYTF. In DNA form, the CDR3 reads TGTGCCAGCAGCTTAGAACCAGGGCTTGGCTATGGCTACACCTTC. The full variable domain, its missing parts supplied by reference TRBV7-8 and TRBJ1-2, is GAGVSQSPRYKVAKRGQDVALRCDPISGHVSLFWYQQALGQGPEFLTYFQNEAQLDKSGLPSDRFFAERPEGSVSTLKIQRTQQEDSAVYLCASSLEPGLGYGYTFGSGTRLTVV.

The chain employs TRBV7-3 and TRBJ2-2; D is perhaps TRBD1 (6 bases). CDR3 length: 15 amino acids. Germline loops: CDR1 SGHTA, CDR2 FQGTGA. V was cut by 8 bases and J by 4 bases, with 17 bases left in between. CDR3 sequence reads: CASSPLGASTGELFF. CDR3 coding DNA: TGTGCCAGCTCACCACTGGGGGCTAGCACCGGGGAGCTGTTTTTT.

The chain couples TRBV28 to TRBJ2-1; 9 bases fit TRBD2. This CDR3 spans 15 amino acids. With 2 bases clipped from V and 4 bases from J, the junction kept 3 bases outside the gene matches. The germline CDR1 and CDR2 sequences are MDHEN and SYDVKM. CDR3 DNA sequence: TGTGCCAGCAGTTTAGCGGGAGGGCCTTACAATGAGCAGTTCTTC. It translates to CASSLAGGPYNEQFF. The whole variable domain, remainder taken from reference TRBV28 and TRBJ2-1, is DVKVTQSSRYLVKRTGEKVFLECVQDMDHENMFWYRQDPGLGLRLIYFSYDVKMKEKGDIPEGYSVSREKKERFSLILESASTNQTSMYLCASSLAGGPYNEQFFGPGTRLTVL.

About this clonotype itself: The missing conserved phenylalanine or tryptophan at the end of this CDR3 makes a read error likely. No DNA is shown, since the ends of the CDR3 on it are uncertain; the CDR3 is the one TCRdb lists. The chain uses TRBV7-2 and TRBJ2-3; the table's D call of TRBD2 was not tested on the DNA. From germline, CDR1 is SGHTA and CDR2 FQGNSA. With termini counted, the CDR3 has 17 amino acids. This chain's CDR3 is CASSMGSSTSYEQYFGP.

The table lists this clonotype with many counts. The rearrangement uses TRBV19 and TRBJ2-5; D unresolved. V lost 1 base to trimming and J lost 11 bases, with 11 bases between them. CDR3 size: 12 residues. Germline CDR1 reads LNHDA; CDR2 reads SQIVND (reference sequence). The CDR3 region is CASSIAFPEQYF. CDR3 DNA: TGTGCCAGTAGTATAGCATTTCCTGAGCAGTACTTC.

This clonotype showed up just a few times. At one end the junction does not follow the germline gene, possibly because of a read error. DNA of the CDR3: TGTGCCAGCAGCGATACAGGGGATTCACCCCTCCACTTC. Amino acids: CASSDTGDSPLHF. The chain joins TRBV7-8 to TRBJ2-5; 7 bases fit TRBD1. CDR1 SGHVS and CDR2 FQNEAQ come from the germline V gene. This CDR3 has 13 amino acids.

Relative to its sample, this clonotype is medium-sized. The chain recombines TRBV28 with TRBJ2-4; possible D gene TRBD2, 5 bases. The germline V and J ends were trimmed by 11 bases and 0 bases, with 11 bases remaining between them. This CDR3 region has 13 residues. Germline V gene sequence: CDR1 MDHEN, CDR2 SYDVKM. Here the CDR3 DNA reads TGTGCCGGGAGTAATGTAGCCAAAAACATTCAGTACTTC. This sequence encodes CAGSNVAKNIQYF.

As regards this clonotype: This sequence may be a read error, since a much larger clone differs from it by one base. This chain links TRBV24-1 with TRBJ2-3, with TRBD1 matching 9 bases. J was trimmed by 14 bases and V by 8 bases; bases with no gene match: 19. The V gene's germline CDR1 is KGHDR and CDR2 SFDVKD. The CDR3 runs to 15 residues. The CDR3 region has the DNA TGTGCCACCATGGACAGGGGAACGAACACCGGGGAGCTGTATTTT. This encodes CATMDRGTNTGELYF.

In its sample, this clonotype is medium-sized. The genes are TRBV6-1 and TRBJ2-2; D is tentatively TRBD1 or TRBD2 (5 bases each). The CDR3 is 16 amino acids. V was trimmed by 7 bases and J by 3 bases, leaving 18 bases between them. Germline lookup yields CDR1 MNHNS and CDR2 SASEGT. The CDR3 region is CASKGRGLDDTGELFF. The CDR3 region has the DNA TGTGCCAGCAAGGGACGCGGGCTCGACGACACCGGGGAGCTGTTTTTT.

This clonotype has a count of ten or more. The J gene is TRBJ2-5, the V gene TRBV5-1, with a weak D call TRBD2 (6 bases). CDR3 length: 17 amino acids. V lost 1 base and J lost 2, with 18 bases in between. Germline CDR1 is SGHRS and CDR2 is YFSETQ. CDR3 sequence (DNA): TGCGCCAGCAGCTTGATAGGGGACTTCTCTGTTCAAGAGACCCAGTACTTC. Residues: CASSLIGDFSVQETQYF. The entire variable domain, with the rest obtained from reference TRBV5-1 and TRBJ2-5, is as follows: KAGVTQTPRYLIKTRGQQVTLSCSPISGHRSVSWYQQTPGQGLQFLFEYFSETQRNKGNFPGRFSGRQFSNSRSEMNVSTLELGDSALYLCASSLIGDFSVQETQYFGPGTRLLVL.

This chain joins TRBV11-2 and TRBJ2-3, with 7 nucleotides matching TRBD1. With 4 bases clipped from V and 11 bases from J, the junction kept 21 bases outside the gene matches. Germline CDR1 and CDR2: SGHAT and FQNNGV. The length of the CDR3 is 17 residues. This chain's CDR3 is CASSYLWDRPSSYEQYF. DNA of the CDR3: TGTGCCAGCAGCTACCTGTGGGACAGACCTAGCTCCTACGAGCAGTATTTT.